The source of this T cell receptor (beta chain) is a study of T cells in Graves' hyperthyroidism and ophthalmopathy. Study results and caveats: With a median lead of 6.5 months before onset, the model predicted ophthalmopathy.

CDR1 SEHNR and CDR2 FQNEAQ come from the germline V gene (reference sequence). The CDR3 contains 15 residues. Researchers took RNA transcripts and amplified the TCR beta CDR3 regions from them. The HTBI primer set served for first-round RT-PCR of the TCR CDR3. One entry per CDR3 protein results from TCRdb running MiXCR on the multiplex PCR reads. The sample comprises 800,000 or so distinct CDR3 sequences, about two fifths of which are singletons, and over 8% rests with the top ten. Details on this clonotype: Its antigen is undetermined. A much more abundant neighbour one base away suggests this may be a read error.

PBMCs were sourced from approximately 9.3 ml fresh peripheral blood. The chain links TRBV7-9 to TRBJ1-4, with D possibly being TRBD1 (6 bases). The clonotype was recovered from a man between 18 and 35 years old with Graves' hyperthyroidism. Material: blood. The CDR3 sequence is CGSSSGVRWDEKLFF. CDR3 DNA: TGTGGCAGCAGCTCAGGGGTGAGGTGGGATGAAAAACTGTTTTTT.